This T cell receptor (beta chain) stems from a study of blood T cell repertoires in COVID-19. Overall study: Nucleic acid was either cDNA or gDNA, and it came from T cells, B-cell-depleted T cells, or PBMCs.

This clone was seen just once. With 1 base clipped from V and 4 bases from J, the junction kept 5 bases outside the gene matches. The germline CDR1 and CDR2 sequences are MNHNS and SASEGT. The CDR3 has 15 residues. Authors' processing steps: Amplified reference gene primers provided the basis for estimating nucleated cell counts. Only in-frame clones appear in the TCRdb table, and some are missing; sequencing was by immunoSEQ multiplex PCR. V and J calls and clone size are given by that table; D and trimming were obtained from the DNA. The sample consists of roughly 150,000 clones, about 88% of them appearing once.

Sequencing was performed on peripheral blood. The genes are TRBV6-1 and TRBJ2-7; 9 positions match TRBD2. The receptor was derived from a man in his fifties or sixties with active or convalescent COVID-19. The CDR3: CASSEVGSGRYEQYF. As DNA, the CDR3 is TGTGCCAGCAGTGAAGTCGGTAGCGGGAGATACGAGCAGTACTTC.